These 13 T cell receptor beta chains came from one sample sequenced in a study of blood T cells in healthy people across ages. A J-beta primer mix and a sample-barcoded 5' primer were used in a second PCR of about 7 to 12 cycles. Using its own MiXCR run on the 5' RACE reads, TCRdb lists one record per CDR3 protein. Of hundreds of thousands of distinct CDR3 sequences in the sample, 58% were seen once. The sequenced material came from blood. These TCRs come from a man aged 60-69 years in good health.

This sequence joins TRBV5-6 and TRBJ2-3, with 8 bases fitting TRBD1. J gave up 4 bases and V 0 bases, and 10 bases lay outside the gene matches. From germline, CDR1 is SGHDT and CDR2 YYEEEE. There are 17 residues in the CDR3. DNA for the CDR3: TGTGCCAGCAGCTTGGCGTCGGGCCAGGGGGCGGCAGATACGCAGTATTTT. Protein product: CASSLASGQGAADTQYF.

Turning to this clonotype: This may be a read error: a much more frequent sequence differs by one nucleotide. The CDR3 reads CSGARRIQETQYF. CDR3 coding DNA: TGCAGCGGTGCGCGACGGATTCAAGAGACCCAGTACTTC. This sequence joins TRBV29-1 and TRBJ2-7; D is unclear. The J call may be in error: the DNA end matches TRBJ2-5 better. Germline CDR1 reads SQVTM; CDR2 reads ANQGSEA. The CDR3 runs to 13 residues.

This clonotype has just a few counts. The chain joins TRBV6-6 to TRBJ2-7; TRBD1 agrees at 11 bases. V dropped 11 bases and J dropped 3; count of bases not matched to a gene: 3. Per germline, CDR1 MNHNY and CDR2 SVGAGI (reference sequence). This CDR3 has 12 amino acids. The CDR3 sequence is CAVGTGGYEQYF. CDR3 coding DNA: TGTGCCGTGGGGACAGGGGGCTACGAGCAGTACTTC.

This clonotype has just a few counts. The chain combines TRBV12-3 or TRBV12-4 with TRBJ2-6; 8 nucleotides line up with TRBD1. The length of the CDR3 is 18 residues. Trimming removed 6 bases from V and 0 bases from J; junction bases left unmatched: 10. CDR3 DNA: TGTGCCAGCAGCCCTGGACAGGGAAGAGCCTCTGGGGCCAACGTCCTGACTTTC. Its protein product is CASSPGQGRASGANVLTF.

This CDR3 is CASSSPNTEAFF. In nucleotides, the CDR3 is TGTGCCAGCAGCTCACCTAACACTGAAGCTTTCTTT. The chain combines TRBV7-2 with TRBJ1-1, with D unresolved. Germline CDR1 is SGHTA and CDR2 is FQGNSA. CDR3 length equals 12 residues. Trimming stripped 4 bases from V and 2 bases from J, with 5 bases between.

This clonotype has only one observation. The gene calls are TRBV20-1 and TRBJ2-3; TRBD1 might be the D (6 bases). Per germline, CDR1 DFQATT and CDR2 SNEGSKA (reference sequence). CDR3 length equals 12 residues. Trimming took off 6 bases at V and 7 bases at J, with 14 bases between the two ends. CDR3 nucleotides: TGCAGTGCAAACCACAGGGTTTATACGCAGTATTTT. Protein sequence: CSANHRVYTQYF.

The gene calls are TRBV19 and TRBJ2-5; 8 nucleotides agree with TRBD1. V trimming: 6 bases; J trimming: 5 bases; junction bases outside the gene matches: 14. The CDR3 has 16 residues. Germline-derived CDR1 and CDR2 are LNHDA and SQIVND (reference sequence). Here the CDR3 DNA reads TGTGCCAGTAGCACCACCGACAGGGGTGACGGGGAGACCCAGTACTTC. This translates into CASSTTDRGDGETQYF.

The count of this clonotype is one. The CDR3 DNA sequence: TGTGCCATCGGATTGAGTGGGGGGGATACGCAGTATTTT. Amino acid sequence: CAIGLSGGDTQYF. V usage is TRBV10-3 and J usage is TRBJ2-3; a weak D match, TRBD2 (6 bases). V lost 8 bases, J lost 6 bases, and 15 bases lay in between. CDR3 length: 13 amino acids. Germline V gene lookup returns CDR1 ENHRY and CDR2 SYGVKD.

In regard to this clonotype: Relative to the germline gene, one junction end is altered; a read error may explain this. The chain is built from TRBV6-5 and TRBJ2-7; TRBD1 agrees at 10 bases. The CDR3 is 14 amino acids. From germline, CDR1 is MNHEY and CDR2 SVGAGI. The CDR3 loop reads CASSYGDRGYEQYF. Written as DNA, the CDR3 is TGTGCCAGTAGTTACGGGGACAGGGGTTACGAGCAGTACTTC.

The chain joins TRBV9 to TRBJ2-5; a weak D match, TRBD2 (7 bases). The J call is in doubt because the DNA end fits TRBJ2-7 better. Germline assignment: CDR1 SGDLS and CDR2 YYNGEE. CDR3 length equals 17 residues. The CDR3, as DNA: TGTGCCAGCAGCTCCCTCAGGGGCGGGGGCCCGATCTACGAGCAGTACTTC. It is translated as CASSSLRGGGPIYEQYF.

A single count supports this clonotype. The rearrangement links TRBV20-1 to TRBJ2-7, with 13 bases matching TRBD2. Germline CDR1 reads DFQATT; CDR2 reads SNEGSKA (reference sequence). Trimming at V came to 0 bases and at J to 1 base, leaving 9 bases not matched to a gene. This CDR3 has 18 amino acids. The chain's CDR3 is CSARDTTSGGTTSYEQYF. The DNA of the CDR3 is TGCAGTGCTAGAGATACGACTAGCGGGGGGACCACGTCCTACGAGCAGTACTTC.

This chain connects TRBV20-1 to TRBJ2-3, with 9 nucleotides matching TRBD2. V was pared by 1 base and J by 4 bases, with 6 bases of the junction left unmatched. CDR1 DFQATT and CDR2 SNEGSKA come from the germline V gene (reference sequence). CDR3 size: 15 residues. This chain's CDR3 is CSARGETSGPDTQYF. The DNA for the CDR3 is TGCAGTGCTAGAGGGGAGACTAGCGGCCCAGATACGCAGTATTTT.

The chain has TRBV12-3 or TRBV12-4 and TRBJ2-5; 12 bases agree with TRBD2. The CDR3 is 17 amino acids. Unmatched junction bases numbered 8, after V lost 5 bases and J lost 1 base. The DNA of the CDR3 is TGTGCCAGCAGTCTCGGACTAGCGGGGCGCCTCCAAGAGACCCAGTACTTC. Protein product: CASSLGLAGRLQETQYF.